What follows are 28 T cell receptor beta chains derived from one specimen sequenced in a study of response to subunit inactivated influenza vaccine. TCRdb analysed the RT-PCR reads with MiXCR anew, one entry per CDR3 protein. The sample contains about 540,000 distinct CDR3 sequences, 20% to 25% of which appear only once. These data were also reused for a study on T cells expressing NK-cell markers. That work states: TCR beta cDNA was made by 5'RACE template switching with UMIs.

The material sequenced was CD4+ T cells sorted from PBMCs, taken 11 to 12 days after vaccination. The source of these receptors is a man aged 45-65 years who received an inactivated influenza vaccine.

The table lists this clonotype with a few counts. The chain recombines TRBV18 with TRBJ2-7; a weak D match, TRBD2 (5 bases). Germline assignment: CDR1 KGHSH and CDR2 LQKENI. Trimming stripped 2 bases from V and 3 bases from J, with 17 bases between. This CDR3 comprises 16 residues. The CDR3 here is CASSPSWGTRDYEQYF. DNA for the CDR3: TGTGCCAGCTCACCATCCTGGGGAACGAGGGACTACGAGCAGTACTTC.

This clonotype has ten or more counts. The CDR3 sequence: CASSFEGSSHNEQFF. DNA for the CDR3: TGCGCCAGCAGCTTTGAGGGTAGCAGTCACAATGAGCAGTTCTTC. The chain is built from TRBV5-1 and TRBJ2-1; tentative D call: TRBD2 (5 bases). Trimming stripped 2 bases from V and 5 bases from J, with 14 bases between. The CDR3 spans 15 residues. Per the germline V gene, CDR1 is SGHRS and CDR2 is YFSETQ.

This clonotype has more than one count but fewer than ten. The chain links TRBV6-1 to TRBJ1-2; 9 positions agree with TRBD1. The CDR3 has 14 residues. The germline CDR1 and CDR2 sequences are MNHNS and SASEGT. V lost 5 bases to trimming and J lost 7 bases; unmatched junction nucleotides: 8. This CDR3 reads CASSPRDRVSGYTF. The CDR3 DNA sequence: TGTGCCAGCAGTCCCCGGGACAGGGTCTCTGGCTACACCTTC.

In DNA, the CDR3 is TGTGCCAGCAGTGAAGGGCGGACTAGTGGAGGGACCCAGTACTTC. Its translation: CASSEGRTSGGTQYF. V is TRBV2 and J is TRBJ2-5; 7 nucleotides line up with TRBD2. CDR1 SNHLY and CDR2 FYNNEI come from the germline V gene. The ends lost 1 base at V and 7 bases at J; junction bases unmatched: 9. The CDR3 totals 15 residues.

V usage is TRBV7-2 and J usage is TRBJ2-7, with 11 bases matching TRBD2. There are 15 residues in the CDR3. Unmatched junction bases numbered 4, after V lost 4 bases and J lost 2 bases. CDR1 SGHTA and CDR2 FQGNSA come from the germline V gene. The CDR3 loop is CASSSQGLAAYEQYF. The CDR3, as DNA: TGTGCCAGCAGCTCCCAGGGACTAGCGGCCTACGAGCAGTACTTC.

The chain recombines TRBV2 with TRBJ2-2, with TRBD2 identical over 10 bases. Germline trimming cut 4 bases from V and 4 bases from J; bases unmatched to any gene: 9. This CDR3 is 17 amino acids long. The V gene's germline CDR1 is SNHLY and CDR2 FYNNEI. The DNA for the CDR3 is TGTGCCAGCAGTGGCATAGGGGGACTAGCGCCCACCGGGGAGCTGTTTTTT. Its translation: CASSGIGGLAPTGELFF.

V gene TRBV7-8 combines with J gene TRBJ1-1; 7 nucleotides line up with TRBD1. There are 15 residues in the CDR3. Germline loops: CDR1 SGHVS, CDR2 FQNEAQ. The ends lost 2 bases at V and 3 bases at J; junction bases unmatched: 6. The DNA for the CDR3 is TGTGCCAGCAGCTTATATCCCAGGGGGGACACTGAAGCTTTCTTT. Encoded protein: CASSLYPRGDTEAFF.

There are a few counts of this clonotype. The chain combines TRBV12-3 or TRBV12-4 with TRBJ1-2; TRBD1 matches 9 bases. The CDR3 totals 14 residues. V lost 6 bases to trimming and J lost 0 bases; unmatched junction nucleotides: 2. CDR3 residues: CASSWDRANYGYTF. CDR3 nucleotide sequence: TGTGCCAGCAGCTGGGACAGGGCTAACTATGGCTACACCTTC.

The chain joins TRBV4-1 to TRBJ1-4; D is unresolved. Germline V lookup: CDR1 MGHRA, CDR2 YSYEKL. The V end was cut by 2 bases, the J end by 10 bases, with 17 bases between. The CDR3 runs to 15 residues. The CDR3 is CASSQQIGASGKLFF. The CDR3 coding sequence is TGCGCCAGCAGCCAACAAATTGGTGCTTCTGGAAAACTGTTTTTT.

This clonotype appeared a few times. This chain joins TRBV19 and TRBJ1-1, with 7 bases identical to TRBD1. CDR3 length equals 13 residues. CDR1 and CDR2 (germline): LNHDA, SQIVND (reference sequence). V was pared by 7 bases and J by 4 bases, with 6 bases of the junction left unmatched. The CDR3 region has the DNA TGTGCCAGTACTCGCAGGGGGGTCACTGAAGCTTTCTTT. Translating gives CASTRRGVTEAFF.

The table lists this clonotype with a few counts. CDR3 DNA: TGTGCCAGCAGTTTAGGCGGGCAGGGGAACACCGGGGAGCTGTTTTTT. It translates to CASSLGGQGNTGELFF. The chain employs TRBV27 and TRBJ2-2; perhaps D is TRBD1 or TRBD2 (5 bases each). Per the germline V gene, CDR1 is MNHEY and CDR2 is SMNVEV (reference sequence). V lost 2 bases to trimming and J lost 1 base, with 11 bases between them. This CDR3 comprises 16 residues.

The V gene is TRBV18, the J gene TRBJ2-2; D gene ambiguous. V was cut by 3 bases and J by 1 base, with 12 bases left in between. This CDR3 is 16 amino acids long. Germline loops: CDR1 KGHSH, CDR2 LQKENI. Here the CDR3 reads CASSPALTRNTGELFF. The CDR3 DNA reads TGTGCCAGCTCACCTGCGTTGACCAGGAACACCGGGGAGCTGTTTTTT.

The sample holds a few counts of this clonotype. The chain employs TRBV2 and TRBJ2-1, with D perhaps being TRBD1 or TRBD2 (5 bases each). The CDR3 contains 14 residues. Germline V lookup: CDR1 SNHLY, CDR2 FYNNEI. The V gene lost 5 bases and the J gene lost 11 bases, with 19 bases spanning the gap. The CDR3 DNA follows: TGTGCCAGCAGTTCATCGGGACGCCGAAACAAGCAGTTCTTC. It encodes CASSSSGRRNKQFF.

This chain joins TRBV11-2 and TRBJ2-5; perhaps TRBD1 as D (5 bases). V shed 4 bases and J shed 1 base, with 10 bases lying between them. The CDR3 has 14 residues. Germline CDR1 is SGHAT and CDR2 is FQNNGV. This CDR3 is CASSYGGAQETQYF. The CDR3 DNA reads TGTGCCAGCAGCTACGGTGGGGCCCAAGAGACCCAGTACTTC.

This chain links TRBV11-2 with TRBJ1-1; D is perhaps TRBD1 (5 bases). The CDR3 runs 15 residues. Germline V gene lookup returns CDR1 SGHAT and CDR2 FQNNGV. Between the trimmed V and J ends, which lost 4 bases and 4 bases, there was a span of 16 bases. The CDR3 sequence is CASSSRGRGLTEAFF. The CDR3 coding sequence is TGTGCCAGCAGCTCCCGGGGGAGGGGACTCACTGAAGCTTTCTTT.

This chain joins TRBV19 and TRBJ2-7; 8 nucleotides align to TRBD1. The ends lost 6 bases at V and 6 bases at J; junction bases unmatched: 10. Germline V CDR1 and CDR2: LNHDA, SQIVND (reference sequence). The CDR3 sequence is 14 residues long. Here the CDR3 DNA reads TGTGCCAGTAGGAGGGACAGGCAAACCGGCGAGCAGTACTTC. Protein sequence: CASRRDRQTGEQYF.

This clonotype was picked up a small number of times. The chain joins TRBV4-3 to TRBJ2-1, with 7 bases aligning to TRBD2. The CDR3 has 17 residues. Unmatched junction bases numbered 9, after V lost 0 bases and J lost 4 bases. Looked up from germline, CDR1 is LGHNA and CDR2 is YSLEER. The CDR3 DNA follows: TGCGCCAGCAGCCAAGATCTCGGACGGGGGGTATACAATGAGCAGTTCTTC. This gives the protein CASSQDLGRGVYNEQFF.

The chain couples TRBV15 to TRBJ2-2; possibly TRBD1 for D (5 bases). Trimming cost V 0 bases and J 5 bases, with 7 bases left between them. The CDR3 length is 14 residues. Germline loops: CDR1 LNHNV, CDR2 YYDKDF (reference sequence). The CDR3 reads CATSREGRTGELFF. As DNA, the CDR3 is TGTGCCACCAGCAGAGAGGGGCGTACCGGGGAGCTGTTTTTT.

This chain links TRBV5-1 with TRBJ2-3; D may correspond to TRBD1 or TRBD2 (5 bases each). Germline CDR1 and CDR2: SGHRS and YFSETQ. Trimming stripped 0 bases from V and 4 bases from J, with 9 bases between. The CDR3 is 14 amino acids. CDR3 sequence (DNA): TGCGCCAGCAGCTTGGATCCGGGGCCAGATACGCAGTATTTT. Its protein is CASSLDPGPDTQYF. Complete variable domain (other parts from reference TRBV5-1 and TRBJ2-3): KAGVTQTPRYLIKTRGQQVTLSCSPISGHRSVSWYQQTPGQGLQFLFEYFSETQRNKGNFPGRFSGRQFSNSRSEMNVSTLELGDSALYLCASSLDPGPDTQYFGPGTRLTVL.

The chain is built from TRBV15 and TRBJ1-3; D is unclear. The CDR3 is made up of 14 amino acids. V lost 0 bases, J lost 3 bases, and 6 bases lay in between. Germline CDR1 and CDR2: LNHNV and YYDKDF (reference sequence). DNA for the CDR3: TGTGCCACCAGCAGAGAGGGTGTTGGAAACACCATATATTTT. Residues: CATSREGVGNTIYF. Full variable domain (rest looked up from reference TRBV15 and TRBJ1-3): DAMVIQNPRYQVTQFGKPVTLSCSQTLNHNVMYWYQQKSSQAPKLLFHYYDKDFNNEADTPDNFQSRRPNTSFCFLDIRSPGLGDTAMYLCATSREGVGNTIYFGEGSWLTVV.

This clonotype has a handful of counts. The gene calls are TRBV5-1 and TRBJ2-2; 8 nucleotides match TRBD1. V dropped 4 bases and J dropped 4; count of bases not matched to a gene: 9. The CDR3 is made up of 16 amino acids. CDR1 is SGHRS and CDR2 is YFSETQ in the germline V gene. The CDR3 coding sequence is TGCGCCAGCAGCGAGCAGACAGGGGCCAGCACCGGGGAGCTGTTTTTT. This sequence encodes CASSEQTGASTGELFF.

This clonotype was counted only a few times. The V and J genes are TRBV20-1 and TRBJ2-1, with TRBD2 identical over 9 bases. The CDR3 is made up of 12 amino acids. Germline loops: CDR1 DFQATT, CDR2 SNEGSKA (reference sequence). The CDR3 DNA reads TGCAGGCCCGAGCGGGAGGACCATGAGCAGTTCTTC. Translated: CRPEREDHEQFF.

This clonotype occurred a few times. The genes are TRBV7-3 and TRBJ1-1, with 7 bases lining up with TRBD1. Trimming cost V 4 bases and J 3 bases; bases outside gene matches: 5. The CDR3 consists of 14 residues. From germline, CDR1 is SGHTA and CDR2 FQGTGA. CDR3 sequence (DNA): TGTGCCAGCAGCTCAGGGGGGGGTTACACTGAAGCTTTCTTT. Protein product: CASSSGGGYTEAFF.

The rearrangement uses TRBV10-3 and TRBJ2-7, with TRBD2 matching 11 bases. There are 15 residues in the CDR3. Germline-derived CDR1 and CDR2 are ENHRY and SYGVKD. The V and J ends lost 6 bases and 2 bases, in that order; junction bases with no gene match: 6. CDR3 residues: CAIRAGTSGTYEQYF. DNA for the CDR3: TGTGCCATCAGAGCTGGGACTAGCGGAACCTACGAGCAGTACTTC.

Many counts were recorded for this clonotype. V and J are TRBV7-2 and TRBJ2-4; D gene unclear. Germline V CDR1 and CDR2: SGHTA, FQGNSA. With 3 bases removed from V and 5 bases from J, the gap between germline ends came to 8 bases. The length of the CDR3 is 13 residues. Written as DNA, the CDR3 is TGTGCCAGCAGCTTGGGCCGTGAAAACATTCAGTACTTC. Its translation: CASSLGRENIQYF.

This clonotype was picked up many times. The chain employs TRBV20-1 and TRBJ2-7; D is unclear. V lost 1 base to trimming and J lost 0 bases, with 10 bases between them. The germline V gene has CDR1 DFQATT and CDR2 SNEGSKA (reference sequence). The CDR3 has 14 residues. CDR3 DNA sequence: TGCAGTGCTAGAGTTCCTTGGGGCTCCTACGAGCAGTACTTC. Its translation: CSARVPWGSYEQYF.

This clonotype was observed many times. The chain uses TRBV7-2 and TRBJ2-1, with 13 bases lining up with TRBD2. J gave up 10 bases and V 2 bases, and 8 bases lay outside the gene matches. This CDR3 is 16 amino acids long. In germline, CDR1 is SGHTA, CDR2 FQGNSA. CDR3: CASSLLSLAGGREQFF. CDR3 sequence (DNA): TGTGCCAGCAGCTTATTATCACTAGCGGGGGGGCGAGAGCAGTTCTTC.

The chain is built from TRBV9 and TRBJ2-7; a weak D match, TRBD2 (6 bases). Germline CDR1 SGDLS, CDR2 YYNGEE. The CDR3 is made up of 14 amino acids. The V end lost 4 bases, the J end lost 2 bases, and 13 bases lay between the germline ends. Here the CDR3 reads CASSRGNMAYEQYF. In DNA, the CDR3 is TGTGCCAGCAGCCGCGGGAATATGGCCTACGAGCAGTACTTC.